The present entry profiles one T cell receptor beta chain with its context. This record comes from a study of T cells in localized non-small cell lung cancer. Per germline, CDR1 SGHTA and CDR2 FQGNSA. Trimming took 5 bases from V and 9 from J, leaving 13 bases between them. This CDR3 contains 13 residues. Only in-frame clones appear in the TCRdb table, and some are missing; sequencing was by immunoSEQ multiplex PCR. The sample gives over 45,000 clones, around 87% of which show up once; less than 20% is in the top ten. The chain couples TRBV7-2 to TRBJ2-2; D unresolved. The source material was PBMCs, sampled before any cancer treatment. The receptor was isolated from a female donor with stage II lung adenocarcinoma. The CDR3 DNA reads TGTGCCAGCAGCCTACGCCAGTCCAGGGAGCTGTTTTTT. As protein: CASSLRQSRELFF. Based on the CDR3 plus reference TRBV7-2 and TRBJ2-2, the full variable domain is GAGVSQSPSNKVTEKGKDVELRCDPISGHTALYWYRQSLGQGLEFLIYFQGNSAPDKSGLPSDRFSAERTGGSVSTLTIQRTQQEDSAVYLCASSLRQSRELFFGEGSRLTVL.